This T cell receptor beta chain was sequenced during a study of blood T cells in healthy people across ages. Whole-study context: Researchers report that template switching captured about one barcoded beta molecule per two T cells.

As concerns this clonotype: Its antigen is currently unknown.

Study-level points and caveats: Significant beta diversity loss was already apparent by age around 40, declining roughly linearly. Calculation of diversity from one million T cells yielded estimates considered to be underestimates.

A second PCR of roughly 7 to 11 cycles used a sample-barcoded 5' primer and a J-beta primer mix. Each cDNA molecule was tagged by a template-switch adaptor with 12 random nucleotides. TCRdb processed the 5' RACE reads anew with MiXCR; each CDR3 protein has one entry. The table shows hundreds of thousands of distinct CDR3 sequences, with around 50% occurring only once. The sequence came from a middle-aged man in good health. Sequenced: blood.

The CDR3: CASSQEGGGWNTEAFF. The CDR3 region has the DNA TGTGCCAGCAGCCAAGAGGGCGGGGGCTGGAACACTGAAGCTTTCTTT. The rearrangement uses TRBV3-1 and TRBJ1-1; tentatively, D is TRBD1 (6 bases). The CDR3 length is 16 residues. CDR1 is LGHDT and CDR2 is YNNKEL in the germline V gene (reference sequence). Deletions cut 0 bases from V and 1 base from J, with 12 bases between.